Following are 5 T cell receptor beta chains from one sample sequenced in a study of T cells in Graves' hyperthyroidism and ophthalmopathy. Amplification yielded TCR beta CDR3 regions, with RNA transcripts as the source. First-round RT-PCR of the TCR CDR3 relied on the HTBI primer set. Using its own MiXCR run on the multiplex PCR reads, TCRdb lists one record per CDR3 protein. The sample includes about 640,000 distinct CDR3 sequences, approximately 15% of them seen just once. Sequencing was performed on blood. The origin of the receptors is a woman aged 50 to 60 with Graves' ophthalmopathy.

The sample holds a few counts of this clonotype. V usage is TRBV7-6 and J usage is TRBJ1-4; 7 nucleotides line up with TRBD1. J was trimmed by 0 bases and V by 11 bases; bases with no gene match: 24. There are 20 residues in the CDR3. Looked up from germline, CDR1 is SGHVS and CDR2 is FNYEAQ. Written as DNA, the CDR3 is TGTGCCGGCGGGGTTTGTGACCCCAGGGGGAAACTTGCAACTAATGAAAAACTGTTTTTT. Its protein is CAGGVCDPRGKLATNEKLFF.

This clonotype was seen ten or more times. CDR3 bases: TGCAGTGCTAGTACCTCTAGCGGGAGGATTAAAGAGACCCAGTACTTC. Protein sequence: CSASTSSGRIKETQYF. The chain links TRBV20-1 to TRBJ2-5, with TRBD2 matching over 11 bases. Unmatched junction bases numbered 9, after V lost 3 bases and J lost 3 bases. Per germline, CDR1 DFQATT and CDR2 SNEGSKA (reference sequence). The CDR3 contains 16 residues.

This clonotype was found a few times. V and J are TRBV29-1 and TRBJ2-7, with D unresolved. The CDR3 consists of 13 residues. Deletions cut 4 bases from V and 1 base from J, with 11 bases between. Germline V CDR1 and CDR2: SQVTM, ANQGSEA. The chain's CDR3 is CSVVVGFSYEQYF. In DNA form, the CDR3 reads TGCAGCGTTGTTGTGGGTTTTTCCTACGAGCAGTACTTC.

This clonotype has a handful of counts. The junction shows a germline mismatch at one end, possibly a read error. The chain employs TRBV7-2 and TRBJ2-5; the D gene is possibly TRBD2 (6 bases). The CDR3 runs 14 residues. Germline V gene data show CDR1 as SGHTA and CDR2 as FQGNSA. The CDR3 nucleotides read TGTGCCGGCAGCTTAGTAGGAGGGCGTGAGACCCAGTACTTC. This sequence encodes CAGSLVGGRETQYF.

This sequence joins TRBV28 and TRBJ1-6, with a weak D call TRBD1 (5 bases). This CDR3 has 16 residues. Trimming left V 5 bases short and J 0 bases short, with 11 bases between. Germline loops: CDR1 MDHEN, CDR2 SYDVKM. CDR3 in amino acids: CASSQRGASYNSPLHF. Written as DNA, the CDR3 is TGTGCCAGCAGTCAAAGAGGGGCCTCCTATAATTCACCCCTCCACTTT.